These 10 T cell receptor beta chains were sequenced from one sample in a study of blood T cells in healthy people across ages. For the second PCR, which ran for roughly 7 to 11 cycles, a sample-barcoded 5' primer and a J-beta primer mix were used. TCRdb independently ran MiXCR on the 5' RACE reads; one entry per CDR3 protein. Of over 600,000 distinct CDR3 sequences in the sample, 40% to 45% were seen once. Sequenced input: blood. The receptors here all came from a man at least 80 years old in good health.

This clonotype was counted at least ten times. The V gene is TRBV7-2, the J gene TRBJ2-5; unclear D gene. The germline V and J ends were trimmed by 1 base and 1 base, with 10 bases remaining between them. CDR3 length: 15 residues. CDR1 is SGHTA and CDR2 is FQGNSA in the germline V gene. The CDR3 protein is CASSLGNQRQETQYF. Written as DNA, the CDR3 is TGTGCCAGCAGCTTAGGGAATCAGCGCCAAGAGACCCAGTACTTC. Using reference TRBV7-2 and TRBJ2-5 for the parts outside the CDR3, the full variable domain is GAGVSQSPSNKVTEKGKDVELRCDPISGHTALYWYRQSLGQGLEFLIYFQGNSAPDKSGLPSDRFSAERTGGSVSTLTIQRTQQEDSAVYLCASSLGNQRQETQYFGPGTRLLVL.

The chain couples TRBV6-5 to TRBJ1-1; D gene ambiguous. This CDR3 is 14 amino acids long. Per germline, CDR1 MNHEY and CDR2 SVGAGI. V gave up 6 bases and J gave up 3 bases, with 14 bases separating them. The CDR3 DNA is TGTGCCAGCAGCCGACGCCCGAGGGACACTGAAGCTTTCTTT. Amino acids: CASSRRPRDTEAFF.

J is TRBJ1-6 and V is TRBV29-1; 7 bases agree with TRBD1. CDR3 length: 13 residues. Unmatched junction bases numbered 7, after V lost 4 bases and J lost 10 bases. In germline, CDR1 is SQVTM, CDR2 ANQGSEA. CDR3 coding DNA: TGCAGCGTTGTAGACCGAGGGGGCTCACCCCTCCACTTT. It specifies CSVVDRGGSPLHF.

Only a few counts were recorded for this clonotype. The rearrangement links TRBV15 to TRBJ1-4; TRBD1 aligns across 8 bases. V was pared by 1 base and J by 7 bases, with 5 bases of the junction left unmatched. The germline V gene encodes CDR1 LNHNV and CDR2 YYDKDF (reference sequence). The length of the CDR3 is 15 residues. CDR3 region: CATSRVRGLGEKLFF. CDR3 in DNA: TGTGCCACCAGCAGAGTCAGGGGGCTCGGTGAAAAACTGTTTTTT.

The DNA for the CDR3 is TGCGCCAGCAGTCCCGGACAGGGGATAACCGGGGAGCTGTTTTTT. It encodes CASSPGQGITGELFF. This rearrangement joins TRBV5-1 to TRBJ2-2, with 9 bases matching TRBD1. The CDR3 length is 15 residues. Germline V gene sequence: CDR1 SGHRS, CDR2 YFSETQ. Trimming removed 5 bases from V and 5 bases from J; junction bases left unmatched: 7.

The chain combines TRBV10-3 with TRBJ2-1; 10 bases map to TRBD2. This CDR3 spans 17 amino acids. Unmatched junction bases numbered 3, after V lost 0 bases and J lost 1 base. In germline, CDR1 is ENHRY, CDR2 SYGVKD. The CDR3 sequence is CAISESTSGNSYNEQFF. CDR3 coding DNA: TGTGCCATCAGTGAGTCCACTAGCGGGAATTCCTACAATGAGCAGTTCTTC.

This clonotype came up a few times. The rearrangement joins TRBV7-3 to TRBJ2-3; TRBD2 agrees at 9 bases. This CDR3 spans 16 amino acids. Germline V gene data show CDR1 as SGHTA and CDR2 as FQGTGA. V shed 2 bases and J 1 base; nucleotides not matched to a gene: 4. The CDR3 reads CASSLGGRARTDTQYF. CDR3 nucleotides: TGTGCCAGCAGCTTAGGCGGGAGGGCCCGCACAGATACGCAGTATTTT. Filled out from reference TRBV7-3 and TRBJ2-3, the complete variable domain reads GAGVSQTPSNKVTEKGKYVELRCDPISGHTALYWYRQSLGQGPEFLIYFQGTGAADDSGLPNDRFFAVRPEGSVSTLKIQRTERGDSAVYLCASSLGGRARTDTQYFGPGTRLTVL.

The table lists this clonotype with a count of one. The rearrangement links TRBV18 to TRBJ2-1; TRBD1 agrees at 7 bases. Trimming at V came to 3 bases and at J to 1 base, leaving 6 bases not matched to a gene. The CDR3 covers 16 residues. Per the germline V gene, CDR1 is KGHSH and CDR2 is LQKENI. This chain's CDR3 is CASSPQRTGSYNEQFF. CDR3 DNA: TGTGCCAGCTCACCGCAGCGGACAGGTTCCTACAATGAGCAGTTCTTC.

The chain couples TRBV29-1 to TRBJ2-7; the match to TRBD1 covers 8 bases. Germline V gene lookup returns CDR1 SQVTM and CDR2 ANQGSEA. Germline trimming cut 4 bases from V and 2 bases from J; bases unmatched to any gene: 10. This CDR3 spans 15 amino acids. CDR3 coding DNA: TGCAGCGTTGGAAAGTTGCAGGGGGCAACCTACGAGCAGTACTTC. Its translation is CSVGKLQGATYEQYF.

This clonotype was detected a few times. The chain links TRBV25-1 to TRBJ2-5; 9 nucleotides align to TRBD1. The CDR3 sequence is 16 residues long. With V trimmed by 9 bases and J by 2 bases, 13 bases remained unmatched. CDR1 and CDR2 from the germline V gene are MGHDK and SYGVNS. The chain's CDR3 is CASSGSGQGLQETQYF. The DNA for the CDR3 is TGTGCCAGTTCAGGATCGGGACAGGGTTTACAAGAGACCCAGTACTTC.